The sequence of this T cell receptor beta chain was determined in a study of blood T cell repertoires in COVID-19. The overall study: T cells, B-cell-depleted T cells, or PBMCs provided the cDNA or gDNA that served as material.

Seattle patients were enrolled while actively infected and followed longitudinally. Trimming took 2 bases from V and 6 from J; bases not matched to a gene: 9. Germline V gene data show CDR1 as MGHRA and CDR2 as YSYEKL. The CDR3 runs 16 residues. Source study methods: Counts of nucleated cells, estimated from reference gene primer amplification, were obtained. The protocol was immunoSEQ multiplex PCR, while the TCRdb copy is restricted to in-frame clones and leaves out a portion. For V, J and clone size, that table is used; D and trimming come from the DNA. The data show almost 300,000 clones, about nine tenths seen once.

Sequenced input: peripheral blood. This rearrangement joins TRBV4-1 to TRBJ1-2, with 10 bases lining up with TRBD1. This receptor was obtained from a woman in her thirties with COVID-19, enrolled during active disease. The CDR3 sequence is CASSQNRDRGGDGYTF. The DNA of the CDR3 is TGCGCCAGCAGCCAAAATAGGGACAGGGGCGGTGATGGCTACACCTTC.